This T cell receptor (beta chain) comes out of a study of shared clonotypes between healthy human individuals. Germline V gene data show CDR1 as MDHEN and CDR2 as SYDVKM. The CDR3 is 15 amino acids. J gave up 0 bases and V 8 bases, and 9 bases lay outside the gene matches. Study donors comprised healthy, HIV-negative adults devoid of recent acute infection or vaccination. Assay: immunoSEQ multiplex PCR; the TCRdb copy retains only in-frame clones and omits some. The table lists 1 million to 1.3 million clones, around 82% of them singletons. The specimen sequenced was memory CD4+ T cells from PBMCs. Subset given: CD45RA-negative fraction. The TCR comes from a man aged 18 to 30 in good health. Some clones in this sample may be carry-over from other donors' samples. This chain uses TRBV28 with TRBJ2-7, with TRBD1 matching 8 bases. Written as DNA, the CDR3 is TGTGCCAGCTTACCCGGACAGGGTAGCTCCTACGAGCAGTACTTC. Its translation: CASLPGQGSSYEQYF.